The 22 T cell receptor beta chains reported below all come from one sample, sequenced in a study of blood T cell repertoires in COVID-19 (dated by TCRdb to 2018 to 2020). The library was built by means of the immunoSEQ multiplex PCR assay. Here the immuneACCESS table is served through TCRdb, limited to in-frame sequences with V and J called. Missing clones are a known gap in these copies; in checked studies unresolved V genes cover under half, and the rest lacks a known reason. Within this sample are around 300,000 clones, with around 91% of them counted one time only. 1.5% to 2% of the sample lies in the top ten. Material: PBMCs or T cells enriched from blood (not recorded which). All receptors derive from a young woman with acute COVID-19.

The V call is TRBV3-1 (or the pseudogene TRBV3-2), the J call TRBJ2-2, with 8 bases fitting TRBD2. This CDR3 comprises 18 residues. The V gene's germline CDR1 is LGHDT and CDR2 YNNKEL (reference sequence). The junction had 8 bases not matched to a gene; V was cut back by 0 bases and J by 2 bases. In nucleotides, the CDR3 is TGTGCCAGCAGCCAAGATCCTCCCGGGAGGGCAAACACCGGGGAGCTGTTTTTT. This translates into CASSQDPPGRANTGELFF.

The chain uses TRBV27 and TRBJ1-5; 7 bases map to TRBD1. After removal of 3 bases from V and 3 bases from J, the junction contained 2 bases not matched to a gene. CDR1 is MNHEY, CDR2 SMNVEV, per germline (reference sequence). The CDR3 consists of 14 residues. For the CDR3, the DNA is TGTGCCAGCAGTTTCCAGGGGGTCAATCAGCCCCAGCATTTT. This codes for CASSFQGVNQPQHF.

The chain employs TRBV15 and TRBJ1-3; D not resolved. The V end lost 0 bases, the J end lost 1 base, and 7 bases lay between the germline ends. CDR1 and CDR2 (germline): LNHNV, YYDKDF (reference sequence). The CDR3 runs to 15 residues. The chain's CDR3 is CATSRDRYSGNTIYF. The DNA of the CDR3 is TGTGCCACCAGCAGAGACAGGTATTCTGGAAACACCATATATTTT.

This chain's CDR3 is CASSLDNRPNSYGYTF. In DNA form, the CDR3 reads TGTGCCAGCAGCTTAGATAACAGACCTAACTCTTATGGCTACACCTTC. V usage is TRBV11-3 and J usage is TRBJ1-2; D unresolved. The CDR3 is made up of 16 amino acids. Trimming removed 0 bases from V and 5 bases from J, with 16 bases in between. Looked up from germline, CDR1 is SGHNT and CDR2 is YENEEA.

The chain uses TRBV27 and TRBJ1-2, with 9 bases matching TRBD1. The germline gives CDR1 MNHEY, CDR2 SMNVEV (reference sequence). This CDR3 spans 15 amino acids. The junction had 7 bases not matched to a gene; V was cut back by 6 bases and J by 2 bases. CDR3 region: CASSYLGTGNYGYTF. Here the CDR3 DNA reads TGTGCCAGCAGCTACCTCGGGACAGGGAACTATGGCTACACCTTC.

The rearrangement links TRBV18 to TRBJ2-5, with 13 bases aligning to TRBD2. V shed 0 bases and J 1 base; nucleotides not matched to a gene: 2. Germline V gene sequence: CDR1 KGHSH, CDR2 LQKENI. The CDR3 is 17 residues long. CDR3: CASSPPTSGRTQETQYF. For the CDR3, the DNA is TGTGCCAGCTCACCACCGACTAGCGGGAGGACCCAAGAGACCCAGTACTTC.

This clone was detected only a few times. The chain couples TRBV18 to TRBJ2-7, with 10 nucleotides matching TRBD1. The CDR3 spans 16 residues. V lost 1 base, J lost 6 bases, and 9 bases stayed unmatched. Germline loops: CDR1 KGHSH, CDR2 LQKENI. CDR3 in DNA: TGTGCCAGCTCACCACGCCCCCCCAGGACAGGGGGCGAGCAGTACTTC. Its protein is CASSPRPPRTGGEQYF.

In its sample, this clone was seen once. The chain has TRBV6-1 and TRBJ1-6, with TRBD1 as a possible D gene (5 bases). In germline, CDR1 is MNHNS, CDR2 SASEGT. The length of the CDR3 is 16 residues. The V and J ends lost 4 bases and 7 bases respectively, with 17 bases between them. In DNA form, the CDR3 reads TGTGCCAGCAGTGGAACGGCGGGGACGGGGAATTCACCCCTCCACTTT. It yields the protein CASSGTAGTGNSPLHF.

This clone came up once. The chain is built from TRBV6-4 and TRBJ2-3; tentative D call: TRBD2 (6 bases). The V gene lost 2 bases and the J gene lost 4 bases, with 16 bases spanning the gap. Germline loops: CDR1 MRHNA, CDR2 SNTAGT. This CDR3 region has 16 residues. The CDR3 DNA sequence: TGTGCCAGCAGTGACGGGGTAGCGCGGGACCCAGATACGCAGTATTTT. Translated, it gives CASSDGVARDPDTQYF.

V and J are TRBV30 and TRBJ1-1; D is undetermined. Trimming removed 0 bases from V and 3 bases from J, with 14 bases in between. The CDR3 runs to 15 residues. Germline values: CDR1 GTSNPN, CDR2 SVGIG (reference sequence). The CDR3 DNA sequence: TGTGCCTGGAGTGTACCGCTATCTACCCACACTGAAGCTTTCTTT. Its translation: CAWSVPLSTHTEAFF.

The V call is TRBV4-2, the J call TRBJ1-5; tentative D call: TRBD1 (5 bases). V was cut by 5 bases and J by 5 bases, with 10 bases left in between. The CDR3 is 13 residues long. CDR1 and CDR2 (germline): LGHNA, YNFKEQ. The CDR3 DNA follows: TGTGCCAGCAGCTCGACAGCCGATCAGCCCCAGCATTTT. Protein product: CASSSTADQPQHF.

This clone was seen only once. The chain employs TRBV29-1 and TRBJ1-6; no clear D. The germline V gene has CDR1 SQVTM and CDR2 ANQGSEA. V was clipped by 4 bases and J by 5 bases, with 9 bases between them. CDR3 length: 13 amino acids. The CDR3 sequence: CSVADGDNSPLHF. The CDR3 DNA is TGCAGCGTTGCCGACGGAGATAATTCACCCCTCCACTTT.

The CDR3 protein is CASSSLSGSSYNEQFF. The CDR3 nucleotides read TGCGCCAGCAGCTCCCTAAGCGGGAGCTCCTACAATGAGCAGTTCTTC. The rearrangement links TRBV5-1 to TRBJ2-1, with 8 bases fitting TRBD2. The V gene end was trimmed by 3 bases and the J gene end by 0 bases; junction bases not matched to a gene: 5. The CDR3 is made up of 16 amino acids. Germline loops: CDR1 SGHRS, CDR2 YFSETQ.

The gene calls are TRBV29-1 and TRBJ2-7; D is unclear. Germline assignment: CDR1 SQVTM and CDR2 ANQGSEA. The CDR3 totals 10 residues. V lost 6 bases to trimming and J lost 3 bases, with 6 bases between them. CDR3 sequence (DNA): TGCAGCGTCGGTGACTACGAGCAGTACTTC. The encoded protein is CSVGDYEQYF.

The chain is built from TRBV4-1 and TRBJ2-1; 9 bases align to TRBD2. The CDR3 extends over 16 amino acids. The V gene's germline CDR1 is MGHRA and CDR2 YSYEKL. After removal of 2 bases from V and 5 bases from J, the junction contained 7 bases not matched to a gene. The CDR3 DNA sequence: TGCGCCAGCAGCCAATTTGGTAGCGGGGGCCACAATGAGCAGTTCTTC. Encoded protein: CASSQFGSGGHNEQFF.

This clone was seen once. The chain couples TRBV5-1 to TRBJ1-4; 8 bases are shared with TRBD1. V was pared by 4 bases and J by 0 bases, with 11 bases of the junction left unmatched. CDR1 is SGHRS and CDR2 is YFSETQ in the germline V gene. The length of the CDR3 is 18 residues. The CDR3 DNA reads TGCGCCAGCAGCGAAGGACAGGGAGGTTGGGCAACTAATGAAAAACTGTTTTTT. Translating gives CASSEGQGGWATNEKLFF.

J is TRBJ2-7 and V is TRBV14; TRBD2 agrees at 10 bases. The germline gives CDR1 SGHDN, CDR2 FVKESK. The V segment lost 4 bases and the J segment 3 bases; nucleotides outside the gene matches: 6. The CDR3 consists of 15 residues. CDR3 amino acids: CASSLSGRAFYEQYF. CDR3 nucleotides: TGTGCCAGCAGCCTGAGCGGGAGGGCCTTCTACGAGCAGTACTTC.

The rearrangement uses TRBV19 and TRBJ2-7; TRBD1 matches at 11 bases. J lost 4 bases, V lost 3 bases, and 2 bases had no gene match. Germline lookup yields CDR1 LNHDA and CDR2 SQIVND (reference sequence). CDR3 length: 14 amino acids. The CDR3 loop reads CASSMGQGVYEQYF. The CDR3 nucleotides are TGTGCCAGTAGTATGGGACAGGGGGTTTACGAGCAGTACTTC.

Only one count was recorded for this clone. The chain is built from TRBV6-2 or TRBV6-3 and TRBJ2-1; D is unclear. This CDR3 has 12 residues. In germline, CDR1 is MNHEY, CDR2 SVGEGT. Trimming stripped 5 bases from V and 5 bases from J, with 7 bases between. DNA of the CDR3: TGTGCCAGCAGTCCCCAGAACAATGAGCAGTTCTTC. Translation gives CASSPQNNEQFF.

The chain combines TRBV28 with TRBJ1-3; D call uncertain. This CDR3 has 17 residues. Germline V CDR1 and CDR2: MDHEN, SYDVKM. The V gene lost 3 bases and the J gene lost 1 base, with 16 bases spanning the gap. The CDR3 sequence is CASSFWYSRSSGNTIYF. The DNA for the CDR3 is TGTGCCAGCAGTTTTTGGTACTCTCGCTCTTCTGGAAACACCATATATTTT.

The chain employs TRBV29-1 and TRBJ1-2; 7 bases line up with TRBD1. With 4 bases clipped from V and 0 bases from J, the junction kept 14 bases outside the gene matches. The CDR3 is 17 amino acids. The germline CDR1 and CDR2 sequences are SQVTM and ANQGSEA. CDR3 region: CSVGRGRGSPSNYGYTF. The CDR3, as DNA: TGCAGCGTTGGAAGGGGCAGGGGGTCCCCTTCTAACTATGGCTACACCTTC.

This chain connects TRBV6-1 to TRBJ2-5, with TRBD2 matching 7 bases. The CDR3 is 15 residues long. Unmatched junction bases numbered 8, after V lost 2 bases and J lost 5 bases. Germline-derived CDR1 and CDR2 are MNHNS and SASEGT. DNA for the CDR3: TGTGCCAGCAGTGAACTAGCGGCCTCAAGGGAGACCCAGTACTTC. Protein: CASSELAASRETQYF.